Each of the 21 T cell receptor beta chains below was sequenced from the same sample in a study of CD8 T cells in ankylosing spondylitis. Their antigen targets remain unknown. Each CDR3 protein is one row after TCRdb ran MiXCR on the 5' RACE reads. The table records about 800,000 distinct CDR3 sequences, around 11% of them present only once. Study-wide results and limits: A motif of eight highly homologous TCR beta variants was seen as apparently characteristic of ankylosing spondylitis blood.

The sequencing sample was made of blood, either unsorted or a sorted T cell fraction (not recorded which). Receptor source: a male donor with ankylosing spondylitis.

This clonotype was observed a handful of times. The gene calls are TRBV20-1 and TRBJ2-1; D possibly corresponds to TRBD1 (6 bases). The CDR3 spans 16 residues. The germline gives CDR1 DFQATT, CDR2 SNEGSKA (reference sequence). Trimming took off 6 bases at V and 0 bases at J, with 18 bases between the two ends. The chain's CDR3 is CSARGASSHSYNEQFF. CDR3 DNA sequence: TGCAGTGCCAGGGGAGCTAGCAGCCACTCCTACAATGAGCAGTTCTTC.

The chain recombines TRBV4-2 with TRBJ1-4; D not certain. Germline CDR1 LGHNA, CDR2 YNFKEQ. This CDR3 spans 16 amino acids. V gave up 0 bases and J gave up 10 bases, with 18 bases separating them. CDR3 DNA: TGTGCCAGCAGCCAAGATTCGAACATTCTCTGGAGAAAACTGTTTTTT. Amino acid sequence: CASSQDSNILWRKLFF.

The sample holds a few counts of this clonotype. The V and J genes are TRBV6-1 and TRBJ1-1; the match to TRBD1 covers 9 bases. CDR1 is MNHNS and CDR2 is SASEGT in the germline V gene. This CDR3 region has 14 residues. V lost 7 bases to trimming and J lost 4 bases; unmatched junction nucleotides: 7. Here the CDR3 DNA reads TGTGCCAGCAATACAGGGGGCGTCGGCACTGAAGCTTTCTTT. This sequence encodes CASNTGGVGTEAFF.

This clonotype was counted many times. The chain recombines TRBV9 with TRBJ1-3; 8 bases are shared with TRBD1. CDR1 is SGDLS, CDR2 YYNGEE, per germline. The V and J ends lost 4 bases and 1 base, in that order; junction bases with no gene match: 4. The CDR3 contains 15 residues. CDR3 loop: CASSPGQGSGNTIYF. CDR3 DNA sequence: TGTGCCAGCAGCCCCGGACAGGGATCTGGAAACACCATATATTTT.

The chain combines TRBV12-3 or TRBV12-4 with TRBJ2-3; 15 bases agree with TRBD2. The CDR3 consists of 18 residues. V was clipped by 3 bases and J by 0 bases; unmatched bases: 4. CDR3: CASSLGLAGGLSTDTQYF. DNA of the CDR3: TGTGCCAGCAGTTTGGGACTAGCGGGAGGACTCAGCACAGATACGCAGTATTTT.

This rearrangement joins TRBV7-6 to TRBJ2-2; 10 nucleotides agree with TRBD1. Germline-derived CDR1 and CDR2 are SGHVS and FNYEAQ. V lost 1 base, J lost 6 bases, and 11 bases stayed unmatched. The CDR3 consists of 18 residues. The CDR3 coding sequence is TGTGCCAGCAGCTTAGTTCCCCTAGGGACAGGGGTCTCCGGGGAGCTGTTTTTT. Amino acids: CASSLVPLGTGVSGELFF.

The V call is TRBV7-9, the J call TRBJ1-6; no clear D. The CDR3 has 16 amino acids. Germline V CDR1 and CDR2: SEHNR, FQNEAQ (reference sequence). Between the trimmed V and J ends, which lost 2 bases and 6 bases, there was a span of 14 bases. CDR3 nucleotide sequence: TGTGCCAGCAGCTTACACGGAGGGCCGAGTAATTCACCCCTCCACTTT. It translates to CASSLHGGPSNSPLHF.

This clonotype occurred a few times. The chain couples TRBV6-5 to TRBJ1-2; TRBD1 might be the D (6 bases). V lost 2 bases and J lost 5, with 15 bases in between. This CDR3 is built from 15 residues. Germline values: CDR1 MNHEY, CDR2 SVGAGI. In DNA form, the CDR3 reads TGTGCCAGCAGTTACCCCAGGGGCACAGGGTATGGCTACACCTTC. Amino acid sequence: CASSYPRGTGYGYTF.

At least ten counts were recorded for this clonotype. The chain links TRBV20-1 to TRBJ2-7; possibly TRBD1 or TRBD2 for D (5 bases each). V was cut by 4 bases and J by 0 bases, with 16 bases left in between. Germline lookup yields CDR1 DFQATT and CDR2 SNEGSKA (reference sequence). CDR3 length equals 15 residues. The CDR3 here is CSATIWDQSSYEQYF. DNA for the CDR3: TGCAGTGCTACAATTTGGGACCAGAGCTCCTACGAGCAGTACTTC.

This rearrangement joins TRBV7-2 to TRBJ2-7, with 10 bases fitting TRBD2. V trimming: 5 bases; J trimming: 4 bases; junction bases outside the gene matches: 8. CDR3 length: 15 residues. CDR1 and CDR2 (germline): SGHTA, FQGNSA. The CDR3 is CASSRTSGTGYEQYF. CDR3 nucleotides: TGTGCCAGCAGCCGAACTAGCGGGACGGGATACGAGCAGTACTTC.

CDR3 residues: CASSRTGGPSTDTQYF. CDR3 nucleotide sequence: TGTGCCAGCAGCCGGACCGGGGGGCCTAGCACAGATACGCAGTATTTT. V usage is TRBV14 and J usage is TRBJ2-3; tentatively, D is TRBD2 (7 bases). Germline V CDR1 and CDR2: SGHDN, FVKESK. The CDR3 consists of 16 residues. The V gene lost 4 bases and the J gene lost 0 bases, with 14 bases spanning the gap.

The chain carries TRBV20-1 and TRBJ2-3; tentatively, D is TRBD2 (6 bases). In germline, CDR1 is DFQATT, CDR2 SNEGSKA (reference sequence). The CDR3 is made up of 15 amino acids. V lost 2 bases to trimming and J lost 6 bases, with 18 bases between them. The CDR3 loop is CSARIFGNRGDTQYF. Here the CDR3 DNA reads TGCAGTGCTAGAATTTTCGGGAACCGGGGGGATACGCAGTATTTT.

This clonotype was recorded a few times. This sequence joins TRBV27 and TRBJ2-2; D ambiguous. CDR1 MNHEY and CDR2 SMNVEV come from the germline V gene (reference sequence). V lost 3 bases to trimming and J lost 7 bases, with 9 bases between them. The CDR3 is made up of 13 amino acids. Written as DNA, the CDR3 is TGTGCCAGCAGTTTTGGCGCTTACGGGGAGCTGTTTTTT. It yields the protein CASSFGAYGELFF.

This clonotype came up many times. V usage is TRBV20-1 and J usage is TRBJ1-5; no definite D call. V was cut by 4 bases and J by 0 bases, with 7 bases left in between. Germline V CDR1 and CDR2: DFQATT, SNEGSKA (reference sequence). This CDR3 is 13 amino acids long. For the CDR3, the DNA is TGCAGTGCTAAGCTATATAGCAATCAGCCCCAGCATTTT. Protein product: CSAKLYSNQPQHF.

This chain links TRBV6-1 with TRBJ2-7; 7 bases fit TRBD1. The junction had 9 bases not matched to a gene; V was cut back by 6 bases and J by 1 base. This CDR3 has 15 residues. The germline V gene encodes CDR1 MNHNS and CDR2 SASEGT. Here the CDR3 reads CASRRRTGKSYEQYF. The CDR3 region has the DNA TGTGCCAGCAGACGAAGGACAGGAAAGTCCTACGAGCAGTACTTC.

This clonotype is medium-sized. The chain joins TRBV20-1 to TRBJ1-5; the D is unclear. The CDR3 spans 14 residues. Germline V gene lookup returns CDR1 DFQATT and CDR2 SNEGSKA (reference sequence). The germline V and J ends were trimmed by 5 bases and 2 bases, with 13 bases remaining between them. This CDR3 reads CSASTLYGNQPQHF. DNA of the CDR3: TGCAGTGCTTCCACCCTGTACGGCAATCAGCCCCAGCATTTT.

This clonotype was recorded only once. The CDR3 DNA is TGTGCCAGCAGCTTCGAGGGACTAGCGGGGACCGGGGAGCTGTTTTTT. The encoded protein is CASSFEGLAGTGELFF. The V call is TRBV5-6, the J call TRBJ2-2; 13 bases map to TRBD2. Germline values: CDR1 SGHDT, CDR2 YYEEEE. There are 16 residues in the CDR3. V trimming: 2 bases; J trimming: 5 bases; junction bases outside the gene matches: 3.

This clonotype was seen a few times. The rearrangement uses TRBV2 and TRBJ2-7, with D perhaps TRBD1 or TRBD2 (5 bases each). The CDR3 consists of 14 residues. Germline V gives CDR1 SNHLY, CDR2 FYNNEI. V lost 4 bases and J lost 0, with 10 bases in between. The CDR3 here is CASSGRGHSYEQYF. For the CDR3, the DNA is TGTGCCAGCAGTGGACGGGGCCACTCCTACGAGCAGTACTTC.

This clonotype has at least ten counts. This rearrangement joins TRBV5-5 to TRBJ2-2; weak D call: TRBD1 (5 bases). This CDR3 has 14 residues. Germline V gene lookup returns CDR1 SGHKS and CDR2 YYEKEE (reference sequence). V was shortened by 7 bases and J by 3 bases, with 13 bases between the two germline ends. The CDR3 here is CASVMLGDTGELFF. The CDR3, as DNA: TGTGCCAGCGTTATGTTAGGGGACACCGGGGAGCTGTTTTTT. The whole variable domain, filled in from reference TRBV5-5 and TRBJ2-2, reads DAGVTQSPTHLIKTRGQQVTLRCSPISGHKSVSWYQQVLGQGPQFIFQYYEKEERGRGNFPDRFSARQFPNYSSELNVNALLLGDSALYLCASVMLGDTGELFFGEGSRLTVL.

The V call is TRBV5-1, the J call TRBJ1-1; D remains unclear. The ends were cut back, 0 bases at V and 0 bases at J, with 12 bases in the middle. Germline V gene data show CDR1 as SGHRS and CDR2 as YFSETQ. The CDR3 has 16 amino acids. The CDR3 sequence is CASSLVGKLVNTEAFF. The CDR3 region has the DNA TGCGCCAGCAGCTTGGTTGGGAAACTTGTGAACACTGAAGCTTTCTTT.

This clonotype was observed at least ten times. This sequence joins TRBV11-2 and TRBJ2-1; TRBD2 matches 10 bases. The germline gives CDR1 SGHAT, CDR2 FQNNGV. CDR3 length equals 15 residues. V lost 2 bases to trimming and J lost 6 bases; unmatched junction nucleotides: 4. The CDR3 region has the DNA TGTGCCAGCAGCTTACCGGGACTAGCGTTCAATGAGCAGTTCTTC. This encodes CASSLPGLAFNEQFF.